This passage covers 29 T cell receptor beta chains from one sample sequenced in a study of breast tumors, draining lymph nodes, adjacent tissues. Using its own MiXCR run on the multiplex PCR reads, TCRdb lists one record per CDR3 protein. The table includes 20,000 to 25,000 distinct CDR3 sequences, roughly 50% detected once. The sequenced sample consisted of breast tumor tissue. These receptors were taken from a female donor with breast cancer. Some clones in this sample may be carry-over from other donors' samples.

This clonotype was counted ten times or more. The chain combines TRBV27 with TRBJ2-7; the match to TRBD1 covers 7 bases. The CDR3 has 14 residues. The V segment lost 5 bases and the J segment 3 bases; nucleotides outside the gene matches: 7. In germline, CDR1 is MNHEY, CDR2 SMNVEV (reference sequence). CDR3 DNA: TGTGCCAGCAGTCAGACAGGGTCCCTCTACGAGCAGTACTTC. It codes for CASSQTGSLYEQYF.

V and J are TRBV5-8 and TRBJ1-6; 8 bases agree with TRBD1. The V and J ends lost 4 bases and 6 bases, in that order; junction bases with no gene match: 6. The CDR3 contains 15 residues. Germline V gives CDR1 SGHTS, CDR2 YDEGEE. CDR3 in DNA: TGTGCCAGCAGCCTAGGACAGGGTGGTAATTCACCCCTCCACTTT. Translation gives CASSLGQGGNSPLHF.

This clonotype appeared a single time. This could be a read error, since a much larger clone is one nucleotide away. The chain employs TRBV3-2 and TRBJ2-4; the D call of TRBD2 is as the table states it, not checked on the DNA. TRBV3-2 has pseudogene status. CDR3 size: 17 residues. The CDR3 region is CASSQDGEGKAKNIQYF. The CDR3 coding sequence is TGTGCCAGCAGCCAAGACGGGGAGGGGAAGGCCAAAAACATTCAGTACTTC.

V and J are TRBV5-5 and TRBJ2-7; 9 bases align to TRBD1. Germline V gives CDR1 SGHKS, CDR2 YYEKEE (reference sequence). V lost 2 bases, J lost 0 bases, and 12 bases stayed unmatched. This CDR3 is built from 18 residues. The CDR3 DNA reads TGTGCCAGCAGCTTTTCTGCCGGGACAGGGAAATTCTCCTACGAGCAGTACTTC. Its translation is CASSFSAGTGKFSYEQYF.

This clonotype was counted between two and nine times. A clone one base away is much larger, so this may be a read error. This sequence joins TRBV28 and TRBJ2-7; D is uncertain. The CDR3 consists of 11 residues. CDR1 and CDR2 (germline): MDHEN, SYDVKM. The DNA for the CDR3 is TGTGCTAGCAGTCCTACTCTCGAGCAGTACTTC. It specifies CASSPTLEQYF.

Within the sample, this clonotype is medium-sized. The chain carries TRBV20-1 and TRBJ1-4, with 9 bases fitting TRBD1. The CDR3 consists of 14 residues. Germline CDR1 is DFQATT and CDR2 is SNEGSKA (reference sequence). The V gene end was trimmed by 4 bases and the J gene end by 8 bases; junction bases not matched to a gene: 8. CDR3 DNA: TGCAGTGCTACCGGACAGGGGTTAAGCGAAAAACTGTTTTTT. It codes for CSATGQGLSEKLFF.

The V and J genes are TRBV29-1 and TRBJ2-7; 9 bases line up with TRBD2. V was clipped by 7 bases and J by 0 bases; unmatched bases: 4. The CDR3 runs to 13 residues. Germline values: CDR1 SQVTM, CDR2 ANQGSEA. CDR3 sequence: CSARLADSYEQYF. DNA of the CDR3: TGCAGCGCCCGACTAGCGGACTCCTACGAGCAGTACTTC.

This sequence joins TRBV5-5 and TRBJ2-5; 10 positions match TRBD1. The CDR3 contains 16 residues. Per the germline V gene, CDR1 is SGHKS and CDR2 is YYEKEE (reference sequence). The junction had 4 bases not matched to a gene; V was cut back by 1 base and J by 1 base. CDR3 DNA sequence: TGTGCCAGCAGCTTGAGGACAGGGGGTGGCCAAGAGACCCAGTACTTC. As protein: CASSLRTGGGQETQYF.

The chain uses TRBV20-1 and TRBJ1-2, with 9 bases fitting TRBD1. J gave up 10 bases and V 5 bases, and 11 bases lay outside the gene matches. The CDR3 covers 13 residues. Germline CDR1 is DFQATT and CDR2 is SNEGSKA (reference sequence). The CDR3 is CSAGDRDLRAYTF. Here the CDR3 DNA reads TGCAGTGCTGGGGACAGGGATCTCCGGGCCTACACCTTC.

This chain uses TRBV12-3 or TRBV12-4 with TRBJ2-7; 8 nucleotides align to TRBD2. The CDR3 is 14 residues long. Trimming took 6 bases from V and 5 from J; bases not matched to a gene: 9. CDR3 amino acids: CASSLTSASDEQYF. The DNA of the CDR3 is TGTGCCAGCAGCCTGACTAGCGCGAGCGACGAGCAGTACTTC.

This clonotype is termed medium-sized. The rearrangement joins TRBV7-6 to TRBJ1-4; 8 bases map to TRBD1. The ends lost 4 bases at V and 5 bases at J; junction bases unmatched: 9. CDR3 size: 16 residues. The V gene's germline CDR1 is SGHVS and CDR2 FNYEAQ. The CDR3 loop reads CASSSLDRGENEKLFF. DNA of the CDR3: TGTGCCAGCAGCTCCCTAGACAGGGGCGAAAATGAAAAACTGTTTTTT.

V usage is TRBV20-1 and J usage is TRBJ1-5; the match to TRBD1 covers 11 bases. V trimming: 7 bases; J trimming: 3 bases; junction bases outside the gene matches: 2. Germline lookup yields CDR1 DFQATT and CDR2 SNEGSKA (reference sequence). The CDR3 is 13 amino acids. CDR3 DNA sequence: TGCAGTGGGGACAGGGGGGACAATCAGCCCCAGCATTTT. Its protein product is CSGDRGDNQPQHF.

This clonotype is judged medium-sized. The chain uses TRBV20-1 and TRBJ2-3, with 7 bases aligning to TRBD2. This CDR3 region has 14 residues. CDR1 is DFQATT and CDR2 is SNEGSKA in the germline V gene (reference sequence). Unmatched junction bases numbered 8, after V lost 5 bases and J lost 3 bases. The CDR3 region is CSAPRLAATDTQYF. The CDR3 DNA reads TGCAGTGCTCCTAGACTAGCTGCGACAGATACGCAGTATTTT.

This clonotype showed up just once. This chain uses TRBV6-6 with TRBJ1-4; D unresolved. The CDR3 length is 13 residues. Trimming stripped 2 bases from V and 7 bases from J, with 8 bases between. Germline CDR1 reads MNHNY; CDR2 reads SVGAGI (reference sequence). CDR3 sequence: CASSYGSGEKLFF. Here the CDR3 DNA reads TGTGCCAGCAGTTACGGGTCGGGTGAAAAACTGTTTTTT.

This clonotype was counted ten times or more. One junction end does not reproduce the germline sequence, and a read error may be involved. V and J are TRBV2 and TRBJ2-1; 10 positions match TRBD2. CDR3 length equals 15 residues. Per the germline V gene, CDR1 is SNHLY and CDR2 is FYNNEI. CDR3: CASREAGGPYNEQFF. The CDR3 coding sequence is TGTGCCAGCAGAGAAGCGGGAGGGCCCTACAATGAGCAGTTCTTC. Drawing the rest from reference TRBV2 and TRBJ2-1, the complete variable domain is EPEVTQTPSHQVTQMGQEVILRCVPISNHLYFYWYRQILGQKVEFLVSFYNNEISEKSEIFDDQFSVERPDGSNFTLKIRSTKLEDSAMYFCASREAGGPYNEQFFGPGTRLTVL.

The chain joins TRBV29-1 to TRBJ2-1; TRBD2 matches at 11 bases. J lost 0 bases, V lost 0 bases, and 4 bases had no gene match. The CDR3 covers 17 residues. Germline assignment: CDR1 SQVTM and CDR2 ANQGSEA. The CDR3 loop reads CSVEDGLAGFSYNEQFF. CDR3 nucleotide sequence: TGCAGCGTTGAAGATGGACTAGCGGGTTTCTCCTACAATGAGCAGTTCTTC.

CDR3 sequence (DNA): TGTGCCAGCAGTGAGAACATTAACTATGGCTACACCTTC. This translates into CASSENINYGYTF. The chain is built from TRBV2 and TRBJ1-2; D is unresolved. Trimming shortened V by 3 bases and J by 1 base, and 6 bases separated the two germline ends. The germline CDR1 and CDR2 sequences are SNHLY and FYNNEI. There are 13 residues in the CDR3.

This clonotype was observed many times. This sequence joins TRBV27 and TRBJ2-3; D is uncertain. V was trimmed by 0 bases and J by 4 bases, leaving 8 bases between them. The CDR3 has 14 amino acids. Germline loops: CDR1 MNHEY, CDR2 SMNVEV (reference sequence). The CDR3 here is CASSLSNQADTQYF. DNA of the CDR3: TGTGCCAGCAGTTTATCGAACCAGGCAGATACGCAGTATTTT.

This clonotype was recorded at least ten times. A much more abundant neighbour one base away suggests this may be a read error. The J gene is TRBJ2-2, the V gene TRBV19; D tentatively fits TRBD1 or TRBD2 (6 bases each). There are 11 residues in the CDR3. Germline CDR1 reads LNHDA; CDR2 reads SQIVND (reference sequence). CDR3 in DNA: TGTGCCATAAGGGACACCGGGGGGCTGTTTTTT. The encoded protein is CAIRDTGGLFF.

This rearrangement joins TRBV20-1 to TRBJ1-3; 8 nucleotides agree with TRBD1. Germline CDR1 and CDR2: DFQATT and SNEGSKA (reference sequence). The CDR3 sequence is 13 residues long. The junction had 2 bases not matched to a gene; V was cut back by 5 bases and J by 2 bases. CDR3 nucleotide sequence: TGCAGTGCTCTGGACAGGGCTGGAAACACCATATATTTT. This translates into CSALDRAGNTIYF.

This clonotype came up many times. A read error is possible here, since a much larger clone lies one base away. The CDR3 ends on some other residue instead of the conserved phenylalanine or tryptophan, so this is likely a read error. The J gene is TRBJ2-7, the V gene TRBV7-2, with D possibly called TRBD1 or TRBD2 (6 bases each). Germline CDR1 is SGHTA and CDR2 is FQGNSA. V was clipped by 10 bases and J by 4 bases, with 17 bases between them. This CDR3 comprises 13 residues. The DNA of the CDR3 is TGTGCCACCCTGGGGGGCGGGAAATACGAGCAGTACCTC. Amino acid sequence: CATLGGGKYEQYL.

This clonotype has ten or more counts. The chain combines TRBV5-8 with TRBJ2-4, with D unclear. The CDR3 extends over 15 amino acids. Germline CDR1 SGHTS, CDR2 YDEGEE. The V gene lost 1 base and the J gene lost 3 bases, with 11 bases spanning the gap. The DNA for the CDR3 is TGTGCCAGCAGCTTGAAGCGCGTAGGCAAAAACATTCAGTACTTC. Protein sequence: CASSLKRVGKNIQYF.

V is TRBV7-9 and J is TRBJ2-5; a weak D match, TRBD2 (5 bases). Trimming left V 3 bases short and J 5 bases short, with 16 bases between. In germline, CDR1 is SEHNR, CDR2 FQNEAQ (reference sequence). The CDR3 is 15 amino acids. CDR3 loop: CASSFVTGILETQYF. The CDR3, as DNA: TGTGCCAGCAGCTTCGTTACCGGGATTCTGGAGACCCAGTACTTC.

The rearrangement joins TRBV5-1 to TRBJ2-1; 8 bases agree with TRBD1. J gave up 3 bases and V 3 bases, and 5 bases lay outside the gene matches. In germline, CDR1 is SGHRS, CDR2 YFSETQ. The CDR3 is 15 residues long. The CDR3 region has the DNA TGCGCCAGCAGCTATGCGGGACAGGTCTACAATGAGCAGTTCTTC. Residues: CASSYAGQVYNEQFF.

In the case of this clonotype: This CDR3 fails to terminate in the conserved phenylalanine or tryptophan, so it likely reflects a read error. The chain couples TRBV5-4 to TRBJ2-2; 11 bases fit TRBD2. Germline assignment: CDR1 SGHNT and CDR2 YYREEE (reference sequence). This CDR3 spans 16 amino acids. Trimming removed 2 bases from V and 7 bases from J; junction bases left unmatched: 7. Here the CDR3 reads CASSFGLAGTNGELFP. CDR3 bases: TGTGCCAGCAGCTTTGGACTAGCGGGTACGAACGGGGAGCTGTTTCCT.

This clonotype came up many times. This may be a read error, as it is one base from a much larger clone. The CDR3 does not end in the conserved phenylalanine or tryptophan, so this is likely a read error. The CDR3 DNA reads as TGTGCCATCAGTGAGTCGGAGGACACCGCCTACGAGCAGTACTAC. Its protein product is CAISESEDTAYEQYY. V is TRBV10-3 and J is TRBJ2-7; either TRBD1 or TRBD2 may supply D (5 bases each). V was trimmed by 0 bases and J by 2 bases, leaving 11 bases between them. From germline, CDR1 is ENHRY and CDR2 SYGVKD. This CDR3 region has 15 residues.

The sample holds one count of this clonotype. This rearrangement joins TRBV7-6 to TRBJ2-7; D is uncertain. The V and J ends lost 3 bases and 0 bases respectively, with 12 bases between them. Germline lookup yields CDR1 SGHVS and CDR2 FNYEAQ. The CDR3 spans 15 residues. Here the CDR3 reads CASSFAGFSSYEQYF. CDR3 coding DNA: TGTGCCAGCAGCTTCGCAGGCTTTAGCTCCTACGAGCAGTACTTC.

This clonotype was detected ten times or more. V gene TRBV19 combines with J gene TRBJ1-3; D is uncertain. The CDR3 is 13 amino acids. V was pared by 5 bases and J by 4 bases, with 9 bases between. Germline-derived CDR1 and CDR2 are LNHDA and SQIVND (reference sequence). The CDR3 reads CASSWPGGNTIYF. The DNA for the CDR3 is TGTGCCAGTAGTTGGCCTGGGGGAAACACCATATATTTT. Full variable domain (outside the CDR3, taken from reference TRBV19 and TRBJ1-3): DGGITQSPKYLFRKEGQNVTLSCEQNLNHDAMYWYRQDPGQGLRLIYYSQIVNDFQKGDIAEGYSVSREKKESFPLTVTSAQKNPTAFYLCASSWPGGNTIYFGEGSWLTVV.

This clonotype was detected many times. A single base separates this from a much larger clone, so it may be a read error. The chain has TRBV20-1 and TRBJ2-5, with D perhaps being TRBD1 or TRBD2 (5 bases each). The V and J ends lost 6 bases and 7 bases respectively, with 21 bases between them. Germline-derived CDR1 and CDR2 are DFQATT and SNEGSKA (reference sequence). The CDR3 is 14 residues long. CDR3 sequence (DNA): TGCAGTGCCAAGAGCGGAAGGGGATCGGCGACCCAGTACTTC. Translation: CSAKSGRGSATQYF.